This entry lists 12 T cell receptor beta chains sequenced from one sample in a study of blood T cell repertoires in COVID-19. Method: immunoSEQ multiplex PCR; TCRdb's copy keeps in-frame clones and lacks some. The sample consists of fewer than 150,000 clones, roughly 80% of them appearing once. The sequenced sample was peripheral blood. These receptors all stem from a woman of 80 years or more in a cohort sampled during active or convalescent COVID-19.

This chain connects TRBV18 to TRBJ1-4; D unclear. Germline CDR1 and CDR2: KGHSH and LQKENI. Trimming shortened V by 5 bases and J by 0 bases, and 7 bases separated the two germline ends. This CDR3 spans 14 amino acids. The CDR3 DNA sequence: TGTGCCAGCTCAGAGGGATCAACTAATGAAAAACTGTTTTTT. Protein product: CASSEGSTNEKLFF.

The CDR3 nucleotides are TGTGCCAGCAGCTCAGTGGGGGGTCGCTACGAGCAGTACGTC. Protein product: CASSSVGGRYEQYV. The chain employs TRBV28 and TRBJ2-7; D may be TRBD2 (6 bases). CDR3 size: 14 residues. Trimming took off 6 bases at V and 3 bases at J, with 15 bases between the two ends. Germline V gene sequence: CDR1 MDHEN, CDR2 SYDVKM.

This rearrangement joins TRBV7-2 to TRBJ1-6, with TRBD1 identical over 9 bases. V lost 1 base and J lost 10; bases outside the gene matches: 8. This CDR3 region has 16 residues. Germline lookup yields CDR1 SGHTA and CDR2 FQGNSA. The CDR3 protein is CASSLDAGQGGSPLHF. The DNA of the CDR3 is TGTGCCAGCAGCTTAGACGCGGGACAGGGTGGGTCACCCCTCCACTTT.

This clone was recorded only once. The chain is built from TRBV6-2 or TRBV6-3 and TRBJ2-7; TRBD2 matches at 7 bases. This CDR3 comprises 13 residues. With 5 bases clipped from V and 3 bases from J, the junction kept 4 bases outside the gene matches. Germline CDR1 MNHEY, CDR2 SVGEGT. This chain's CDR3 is CASSQGGLYEQYF. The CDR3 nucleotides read TGTGCCAGCAGTCAGGGAGGGCTCTACGAGCAGTACTTC.

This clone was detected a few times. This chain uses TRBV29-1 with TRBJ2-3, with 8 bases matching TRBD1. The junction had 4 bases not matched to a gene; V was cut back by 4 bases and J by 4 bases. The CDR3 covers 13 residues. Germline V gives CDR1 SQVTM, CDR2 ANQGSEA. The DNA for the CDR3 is TGCAGCGTTGGCTACAGGGGGTCAGATACGCAGTATTTT. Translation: CSVGYRGSDTQYF.

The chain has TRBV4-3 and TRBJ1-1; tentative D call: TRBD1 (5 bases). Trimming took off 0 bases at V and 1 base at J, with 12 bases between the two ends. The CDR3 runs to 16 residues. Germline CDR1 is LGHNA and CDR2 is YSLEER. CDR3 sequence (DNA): TGCGCCAGCAGCCAAGATTTCCGTCAGGGGAACACTGAAGCTTTCTTT. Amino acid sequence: CASSQDFRQGNTEAFF.

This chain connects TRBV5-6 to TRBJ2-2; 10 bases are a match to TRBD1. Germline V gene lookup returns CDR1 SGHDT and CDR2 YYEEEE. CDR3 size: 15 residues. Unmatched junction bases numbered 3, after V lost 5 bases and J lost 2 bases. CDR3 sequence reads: CASRQTGGNTGELFF. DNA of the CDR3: TGTGCCAGCAGACAGACAGGGGGCAACACCGGGGAGCTGTTTTTT.

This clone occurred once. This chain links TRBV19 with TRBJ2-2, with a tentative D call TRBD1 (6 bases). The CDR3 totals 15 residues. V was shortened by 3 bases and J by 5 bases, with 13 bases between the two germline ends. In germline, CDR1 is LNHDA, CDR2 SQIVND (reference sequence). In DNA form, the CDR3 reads TGTGCCAGTAGTATTAACAGGGCGCGGACCGGGGAGCTGTTTTTT. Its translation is CASSINRARTGELFF.

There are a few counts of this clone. As DNA, the CDR3 is TGTGCCAGCAGCGTAGCCGGGGGGGCGTGGAATGAGCAGTTCTTC. Amino acids: CASSVAGGAWNEQFF. The V and J genes are TRBV9 and TRBJ2-1; 8 nucleotides match TRBD2. After removal of 0 bases from V and 7 bases from J, the junction contained 6 bases not matched to a gene. Germline V lookup: CDR1 SGDLS, CDR2 YYNGEE. The CDR3 sequence is 15 residues long.

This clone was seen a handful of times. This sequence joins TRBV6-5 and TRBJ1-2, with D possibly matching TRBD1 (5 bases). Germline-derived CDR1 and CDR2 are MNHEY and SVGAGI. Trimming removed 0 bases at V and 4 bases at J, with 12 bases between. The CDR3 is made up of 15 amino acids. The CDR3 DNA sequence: TGTGCCAGCAGTTACTCACCAGGGTGGGCCTATGGCTACACCTTC. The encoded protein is CASSYSPGWAYGYTF.

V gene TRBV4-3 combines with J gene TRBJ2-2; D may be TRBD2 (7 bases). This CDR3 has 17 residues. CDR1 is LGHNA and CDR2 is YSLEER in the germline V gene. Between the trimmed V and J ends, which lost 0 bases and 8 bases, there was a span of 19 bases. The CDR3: CASSQDLPGGQPGELFF. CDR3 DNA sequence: TGCGCCAGCAGCCAAGATCTTCCGGGGGGCCAGCCGGGGGAGCTGTTTTTT.

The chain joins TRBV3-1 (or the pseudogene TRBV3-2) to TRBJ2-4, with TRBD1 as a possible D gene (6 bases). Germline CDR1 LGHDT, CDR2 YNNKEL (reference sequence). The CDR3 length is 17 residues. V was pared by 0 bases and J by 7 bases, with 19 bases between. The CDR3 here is CASSQDDKGVRINIQYF. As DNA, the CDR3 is TGTGCCAGCAGCCAAGACGATAAGGGGGTTCGGATTAACATTCAGTACTTC.